Shown below are 27 T cell receptor beta chains from a single sample sequenced in a study of blood T cells in healthy people across ages (dated by TCRdb to the mid-2010s). Library creation used 5' RACE. The instrument given in TCRdb is Illumina HiSeq 2500. A second PCR of roughly 7 to 12 cycles was performed with a sample-barcoded 5' primer and a J-beta primer mix. Through fastp at Q25 and MiXCR, TCRdb rebuilt clones from the public reads, retaining in-frame beta chains. Every CDR3 protein is listed once, alongside the most common genes and DNA of its rows. The table for this sample lists roughly 800,000 distinct CDR3 sequences; around half of them were counted only once. Clones ranked in the top ten supply roughly two fifths of the sample. What was sequenced was blood. These receptors were taken from a man at least 80 years old in good health.

This sequence joins TRBV5-6 and TRBJ2-7; D not resolved. There are 14 residues in the CDR3. Germline CDR1 reads SGHDT; CDR2 reads YYEEEE. Trimming stripped 3 bases from V and 3 bases from J, with 13 bases between. The CDR3: CASSSTDGYYEQYF. DNA for the CDR3: TGTGCCAGCAGCTCGACGGACGGATACTACGAGCAGTACTTC.

This clonotype was counted only a few times. The V gene is TRBV20-1, the J gene TRBJ1-2; TRBD1 agrees at 7 bases. Unmatched junction bases numbered 11, after V lost 5 bases and J lost 8 bases. CDR1 and CDR2 from the germline V gene are DFQATT and SNEGSKA (reference sequence). This CDR3 spans 13 amino acids. CDR3 loop: CSAVTRGARGYTF. Written as DNA, the CDR3 is TGCAGTGCTGTTACCAGGGGGGCGAGAGGCTACACCTTC.

The sample holds a few counts of this clonotype. The chain is built from TRBV7-9 and TRBJ1-4; D uncertain. The CDR3 consists of 16 residues. The germline CDR1 and CDR2 sequences are SEHNR and FQNEAQ (reference sequence). The V end was cut by 4 bases, the J end by 0 bases, with 12 bases between. The CDR3 here is CASSSFQHTTNEKLFF. Written as DNA, the CDR3 is TGTGCCAGCAGCTCCTTCCAACATACAACTAATGAAAAACTGTTTTTT.

The chain employs TRBV7-2 and TRBJ2-1; 7 positions agree with TRBD2. The CDR3 loop spans 13 amino acids. V shed 5 bases and J 9 bases; nucleotides not matched to a gene: 7. In germline, CDR1 is SGHTA, CDR2 FQGNSA. The chain's CDR3 is CASSPGTISEQFF. In DNA, the CDR3 is TGTGCCAGCAGCCCGGGGACTATCTCTGAGCAGTTCTTC.

V usage is TRBV6-5 and J usage is TRBJ2-6, with D hard to call. In germline, CDR1 is MNHEY, CDR2 SVGAGI. The CDR3 is 14 residues long. With 0 bases removed from V and 4 bases from J, the gap between germline ends came to 4 bases. The CDR3 protein is CASSYSNGANVLTF. The CDR3, as DNA: TGTGCCAGCAGTTACTCGAACGGGGCCAACGTCCTGACTTTC.

This clonotype turned up a few times. The genes are TRBV2 and TRBJ2-3; TRBD2 matches at 14 bases. Trimming removed 6 bases from V and 6 bases from J; junction bases left unmatched: 5. The CDR3 extends over 15 amino acids. Germline V gives CDR1 SNHLY, CDR2 FYNNEI. The CDR3 region has the DNA TGTGCCAGCAGAGCTCGGACTAGCGGGGGGGATACGCAGTATTTT. Protein: CASRARTSGGDTQYF.

V and J are TRBV29-1 and TRBJ2-5; D perhaps matches TRBD2 (5 bases). Trimming removed 2 bases from V and 3 bases from J, with 13 bases in between. Germline values: CDR1 SQVTM, CDR2 ANQGSEA. CDR3 length: 14 amino acids. In DNA form, the CDR3 reads TGCAGCGTTGAAAAGCCGGACGGGAAAGAGACCCAGTACTTC. It yields the protein CSVEKPDGKETQYF.

The V gene is TRBV7-9, the J gene TRBJ2-4; 7 nucleotides align to TRBD1. CDR3 length: 13 residues. Germline loops: CDR1 SEHNR, CDR2 FQNEAQ (reference sequence). The V and J ends lost 5 bases and 14 bases, in that order; junction bases with no gene match: 12. Written as DNA, the CDR3 is TGTGCCAGCAGCCCGGTCATAGGGGGCGAAGAGTACTTC. Its translation: CASSPVIGGEEYF.

This clonotype appeared a few times. This sequence joins TRBV6-6 and TRBJ2-3, with 7 bases lining up with TRBD2. V was clipped by 10 bases and J by 0 bases; unmatched bases: 4. CDR1 and CDR2 from the germline V gene are MNHNY and SVGAGI (reference sequence). This CDR3 contains 13 residues. The CDR3 protein is CATVSGSTDTQYF. CDR3 coding DNA: TGTGCCACCGTTAGCGGGAGCACAGATACGCAGTATTTT.

The chain has TRBV7-9 and TRBJ2-7; tentatively, D is TRBD1 (6 bases). The DNA end favors TRBJ2-5, so the J call may be wrong. Looked up from germline, CDR1 is SEHNR and CDR2 is FQNEAQ (reference sequence). The CDR3 consists of 13 residues. CDR3 protein: CASTKQGLETQYF. The CDR3 DNA sequence: TGTGCCAGCACCAAACAGGGTTTAGAGACCCAGTACTTC.

The V gene is TRBV9, the J gene TRBJ2-3; possibly TRBD2 for D (6 bases). This CDR3 contains 13 residues. Between the trimmed V and J ends, which lost 7 bases and 3 bases, there was a span of 12 bases. From germline, CDR1 is SGDLS and CDR2 YYNGEE. This CDR3 reads CASGAGLTDTQYF. The CDR3 region has the DNA TGTGCCAGCGGCGCGGGACTTACAGATACGCAGTATTTT. Looking up the rest from reference TRBV9 and TRBJ2-3 gives the full variable domain: DSGVTQTPKHLITATGQRVTLRCSPRSGDLSVYWYQQSLDQGLQFLIQYYNGEERAKGNILERFSAQQFPDLHSELNLSSLELGDSALYFCASGAGLTDTQYFGPGTRLTVL.

This sequence joins TRBV2 and TRBJ2-1, with 8 bases lining up with TRBD2. Trimming removed 5 bases from V and 7 bases from J; junction bases left unmatched: 13. CDR1 SNHLY and CDR2 FYNNEI come from the germline V gene. This CDR3 is 16 amino acids long. The CDR3 loop is CASSPIAGTVYNEQFF. The CDR3 DNA is TGTGCCAGCAGTCCGATAGCGGGAACGGTTTATAATGAGCAGTTCTTC.

The chain employs TRBV29-1 and TRBJ2-7, with 8 bases matching TRBD1. J was trimmed by 6 bases and V by 2 bases; bases with no gene match: 3. The CDR3 has 12 residues. Germline CDR1 and CDR2: SQVTM and ANQGSEA. CDR3 DNA sequence: TGCAGCGTTGAACAGGGGGCAGGCGAGCAGTACTTC. Translation: CSVEQGAGEQYF.

V is TRBV29-1 and J is TRBJ2-1; TRBD2 might be the D (5 bases). The J call may be faulty, since TRBJ2-7 better matches the DNA end. This CDR3 is built from 15 residues. Germline assignment: CDR1 SQVTM and CDR2 ANQGSEA. The CDR3, as DNA: TGCAGCGTTGGAGCGGACGTTCGGCTCTACAATGAGCAGTACTTC. This encodes CSVGADVRLYNEQYF.

This clonotype is a singleton in its sample. One end of the junction does not line up with germline, which may come from a read error. The chain is built from TRBV11-2 and TRBJ1-1; D is ambiguous. Germline V gives CDR1 SGHAT, CDR2 FQNNGV. This CDR3 contains 16 residues. Here the CDR3 reads CVSSREGGSPNTEAFF. In nucleotides, the CDR3 is TGTGTCAGCAGCCGAGAGGGAGGGTCCCCGAACACTGAAGCTTTCTTT.

The rearrangement joins TRBV11-1 to TRBJ1-2, with D possibly TRBD1 on 6 matching bases. Germline values: CDR1 SGHAT, CDR2 FQDESV (reference sequence). The CDR3 totals 12 residues. V shed 5 bases and J shed 8 bases, with 12 bases lying between them. The DNA of the CDR3 is TGTGCCAGCAGCCCCGCGGGGGGCGGCTACACCTTC. Residues: CASSPAGGGYTF. Variable domain in full (rest from reference TRBV11-1 and TRBJ1-2): EAEVAQSPRYKITEKSQAVAFWCDPISGHATLYWYRQILGQGPELLVQFQDESVVDDSQLPKDRFSAERLKGVDSTLKIQPAELGDSAMYLCASSPAGGGYTFGSGTRLTVV.

The J gene is TRBJ2-5, the V gene TRBV9, with D tentatively TRBD1 (5 bases). Trimming cost V 0 bases and J 11 bases, with 20 bases left between them. There are 15 residues in the CDR3. Germline V gene lookup returns CDR1 SGDLS and CDR2 YYNGEE. CDR3: CASSVALGAPFEQYF. The CDR3 nucleotides read TGTGCCAGCAGCGTAGCCTTAGGGGCCCCCTTTGAGCAGTACTTC.

In this sample, this clonotype turned up once. This rearrangement joins TRBV19 to TRBJ2-1, with 16 bases fitting TRBD2. CDR1 is LNHDA, CDR2 SQIVND, per germline (reference sequence). With 7 bases clipped from V and 6 bases from J, the junction kept 6 bases outside the gene matches. The CDR3 runs to 16 residues. The chain's CDR3 is CASIGGLAGGSNEQFF. The DNA of the CDR3 is TGTGCCAGTATCGGGGGACTAGCGGGAGGGAGCAATGAGCAGTTCTTC.

A few counts support this clonotype. The rearrangement links TRBV28 to TRBJ1-6; D is ambiguous. This CDR3 is built from 18 residues. The germline V gene has CDR1 MDHEN and CDR2 SYDVKM. Between the trimmed V and J ends, which lost 5 bases and 5 bases, there was a span of 22 bases. CDR3: CASSLSLYTTPDNSPLHF. The CDR3 bases are TGTGCCAGCAGTCTCTCCCTTTACACAACACCAGATAATTCACCCCTCCACTTT.

The CDR3 loop is CASSEGSRDAYF. Here the CDR3 DNA reads TGTGCCAGCAGTGAAGGTTCCAGAGACGCGTATTTT. V is TRBV2 and J is TRBJ2-3; no clear D gene. This CDR3 region has 12 residues. Deletions cut 1 base from V and 14 bases from J, with 13 bases between. CDR1 and CDR2 (germline): SNHLY, FYNNEI.

This chain uses TRBV6-6 with TRBJ1-6; D remains unclear. Trimming took 2 bases from V and 13 from J, leaving 15 bases between them. The CDR3 sequence is 14 residues long. Germline V gene sequence: CDR1 MNHNY, CDR2 SVGAGI (reference sequence). The CDR3 sequence: CASSYRALPEPLHF. CDR3 nucleotide sequence: TGTGCCAGCAGTTACAGAGCCCTACCGGAGCCCCTCCACTTT.

The chain combines TRBV29-1 with TRBJ2-5, with TRBD2 matching over 7 bases. The trim removed 6 bases at V and 1 base at J, leaving 8 bases unmatched. The V gene's germline CDR1 is SQVTM and CDR2 ANQGSEA. This CDR3 comprises 14 residues. The chain's CDR3 is CSVGGALVQETQYF. As DNA, the CDR3 is TGCAGCGTGGGAGGGGCACTCGTCCAAGAGACCCAGTACTTC.

V usage is TRBV12-3 or TRBV12-4 and J usage is TRBJ2-5, with D unclear. CDR3 length equals 15 residues. The V gene lost 6 bases and the J gene lost 1 base, with 15 bases spanning the gap. The DNA for the CDR3 is TGTGCCAGCAGCACGTCCCCGGTGTCCCAAGAGACCCAGTACTTC. It codes for CASSTSPVSQETQYF.

The rearrangement uses TRBV20-1 and TRBJ2-5, with TRBD2 identical over 7 bases. Germline V gives CDR1 DFQATT, CDR2 SNEGSKA (reference sequence). The CDR3 spans 14 residues. After removal of 2 bases from V and 2 bases from J, the junction contained 5 bases not matched to a gene. As DNA, the CDR3 is TGCAGTGCTAGACGGGGAGCGGGACAAGAGACCCAGTACTTC. Its translation: CSARRGAGQETQYF.

V usage is TRBV5-1 and J usage is TRBJ2-5, with D possibly TRBD1 on 5 matching bases. The V end was cut by 3 bases, the J end by 3 bases, with 18 bases between. CDR1 and CDR2 (germline): SGHRS, YFSETQ. The CDR3 extends over 16 amino acids. Here the CDR3 DNA reads TGCGCCAGCAGCTCGACCACAGGATGGGGCGAAGAGACCCAGTACTTC. Translation: CASSSTTGWGEETQYF. The whole variable domain, remainder taken from reference TRBV5-1 and TRBJ2-5, is KAGVTQTPRYLIKTRGQQVTLSCSPISGHRSVSWYQQTPGQGLQFLFEYFSETQRNKGNFPGRFSGRQFSNSRSEMNVSTLELGDSALYLCASSSTTGWGEETQYFGPGTRLLVL.

The chain couples TRBV12-3 or TRBV12-4 to TRBJ1-2; D is unclear. Trimming left V 3 bases short and J 8 bases short, with 10 bases between. The CDR3 extends over 12 amino acids. The CDR3 loop is CASSFSGKGYTF. The CDR3 bases are TGTGCCAGCAGTTTCTCGGGAAAGGGCTACACCTTC.

The rearrangement uses TRBV28 and TRBJ2-5; D is perhaps TRBD1 (5 bases). TRBJ2-7 matches the DNA end more closely, so the J call is doubtful. CDR3 size: 14 residues. Germline CDR1 reads MDHEN; CDR2 reads SYDVKM. The CDR3 sequence: CASSLAAGAHEQYF. DNA for the CDR3: TGTGCCAGCAGTTTAGCGGCTGGGGCCCACGAGCAGTACTTC.